Below, 21 T cell receptor beta chains from the same sample are listed, as sequenced in a study of identical twins. One entry per CDR3 protein, called by TCRdb with MiXCR from the 5' RACE reads. There are approximately 700,000 distinct CDR3 sequences in the sample; around 6% occur only once, and 1.5% to 2% lies in the top ten. Sequencing was performed on naive T cells sorted from blood. The receptors shown here come from a man aged 18 to 30 in good health.

In this sample, this clonotype turned up many times. The CDR3 bases are TGTGCTAGTGGTTTCTCCGGGACAGACAATGAGCAGTTCTTC. This translates into CASGFSGTDNEQFF. The J gene is TRBJ2-1, the V gene TRBV12-5, with TRBD1 matching 7 bases. The length of the CDR3 is 14 residues. Germline CDR1 reads LGHNT; CDR2 reads FRNRAP. Trimming cost V 3 bases and J 5 bases; bases outside gene matches: 4.

At least ten counts were recorded for this clonotype. The V and J genes are TRBV6-2 or TRBV6-3 and TRBJ1-4, with no clear D. This CDR3 is 11 amino acids long. Germline CDR1 and CDR2: MNHEY and SVGEGT. V dropped 5 bases and J dropped 7 bases, with 5 bases sitting between them. CDR3: CASSHGEKLFF. In DNA form, the CDR3 reads TGTGCCAGCAGTCATGGTGAAAAACTGTTTTTT.

This clonotype was seen repeatedly, ten times or more. The CDR3 sequence: CASSSLGTGNQPQHF. Written as DNA, the CDR3 is TGTGCCAGCAGTTCCCTCGGGACAGGGAATCAGCCCCAGCATTTT. The J gene is TRBJ1-5, the V gene TRBV6-5; 9 nucleotides align to TRBD1. The CDR3 is made up of 15 amino acids. Germline-derived CDR1 and CDR2 are MNHEY and SVGAGI. Trimming cost V 4 bases and J 4 bases; bases outside gene matches: 5.

This clonotype was counted only a few times. The chain carries TRBV18 and TRBJ2-7; D tentatively reads TRBD1 or TRBD2 (5 bases each). This CDR3 is built from 15 residues. V lost 8 bases and J 2 bases, leaving 19 bases between the germline ends. Germline V gives CDR1 KGHSH, CDR2 LQKENI. CDR3 nucleotides: TGTGCCAGCAGCGTACCGGGACCGACAACCTACGAGCAGTACTTC. As protein: CASSVPGPTTYEQYF.

The table lists this clonotype with many counts. The rearrangement links TRBV12-3 or TRBV12-4 to TRBJ1-5; 8 positions agree with TRBD1. This CDR3 is built from 16 residues. V lost 4 bases to trimming and J lost 7 bases; unmatched junction nucleotides: 12. CDR3: CASSSRMTGADQPQHF. The CDR3 DNA follows: TGTGCCAGCAGTTCCCGGATGACAGGGGCGGACCAGCCCCAGCATTTT.

The rearrangement joins TRBV7-2 to TRBJ2-2; 7 bases align to TRBD2. The J segment lost 1 base and the V segment lost 4 bases, leaving 3 bases of the junction unmatched. CDR1 and CDR2 (germline): SGHTA, FQGNSA. CDR3 length equals 15 residues. The CDR3 reads CASSYGGRNTGELFF. The CDR3 DNA follows: TGTGCCAGCAGCTACGGCGGGAGGAACACCGGGGAGCTGTTTTTT. The variable domain in full, with the rest retrieved from reference TRBV7-2 and TRBJ2-2, is GAGVSQSPSNKVTEKGKDVELRCDPISGHTALYWYRQSLGQGLEFLIYFQGNSAPDKSGLPSDRFSAERTGGSVSTLTIQRTQQEDSAVYLCASSYGGRNTGELFFGEGSRLTVL.

J is TRBJ1-4 and V is TRBV30; D is unclear. The CDR3 contains 14 residues. Germline CDR1 and CDR2: GTSNPN and SVGIG (reference sequence). Trimming removed 2 bases at V and 5 bases at J, with 12 bases between. For the CDR3, the DNA is TGTGCCTGGAGTTTGGGCATCGGGAATGAAAAACTGTTTTTT. It specifies CAWSLGIGNEKLFF.

This clonotype has at least ten counts. V and J are TRBV27 and TRBJ2-2, with TRBD2 matching over 9 bases. Trimming at V came to 5 bases and at J to 5 bases, leaving 12 bases not matched to a gene. Germline loops: CDR1 MNHEY, CDR2 SMNVEV (reference sequence). CDR3 length equals 17 residues. The CDR3, as DNA: TGTGCCAGCAGTCCAAATAGCGGGAGCCCAGCTACCGGGGAGCTGTTTTTT. This gives the protein CASSPNSGSPATGELFF.

This chain connects TRBV4-1 to TRBJ2-3, with D perhaps TRBD2 (5 bases). The germline CDR1 and CDR2 sequences are MGHRA and YSYEKL. The CDR3 spans 17 residues. V lost 4 bases and J lost 4, with 21 bases in between. The CDR3, as DNA: TGCGCCAGCAGCCGAACCCCCGGTGGGAGCATACCAGATACGCAGTATTTT. Residues: CASSRTPGGSIPDTQYF.

This clonotype was counted many times. The genes are TRBV15 and TRBJ2-7; either TRBD1 or TRBD2 may supply D (5 bases each). V dropped 4 bases and J dropped 7 bases, with 14 bases sitting between them. The CDR3 loop spans 13 amino acids. Germline CDR1 and CDR2: LNHNV and YYDKDF (reference sequence). The DNA of the CDR3 is TGTGCCACCAGCAATAGGTGGGGGAAGGAGCAGTACGTC. Protein: CATSNRWGKEQYV.

This clonotype was recorded a few times. The rearrangement links TRBV9 to TRBJ2-1, with TRBD2 matching over 8 bases. The CDR3 is 16 amino acids. J lost 9 bases, V lost 1 base, and 12 bases had no gene match. Germline CDR1 SGDLS, CDR2 YYNGEE. The CDR3 sequence: CASSVLGGTSPTEQFF. The CDR3 DNA sequence: TGTGCCAGCAGCGTATTGGGAGGGACTAGTCCGACTGAGCAGTTCTTC.

This clonotype was counted at least ten times. The rearrangement uses TRBV5-1 and TRBJ1-5, with a weak D call TRBD1 (5 bases). Trimming cost V 1 base and J 7 bases, with 9 bases left between them. CDR1 SGHRS and CDR2 YFSETQ come from the germline V gene. CDR3 size: 13 residues. CDR3 in amino acids: CASSLRGEQPQHF. The CDR3 nucleotides are TGCGCCAGCAGCTTGAGGGGTGAGCAGCCCCAGCATTTT.

This rearrangement joins TRBV5-1 to TRBJ1-2, with D perhaps matching TRBD1 (5 bases). The CDR3 extends over 15 amino acids. Germline V CDR1 and CDR2: SGHRS, YFSETQ. V was cut by 3 bases and J by 5 bases, with 17 bases left in between. The CDR3 DNA sequence: TGCGCCAGCAGCTCCCTCGGGGGGGAGGCTTATGGCTACACCTTC. This gives the protein CASSSLGGEAYGYTF.

This clonotype came up a few times. This chain uses TRBV6-5 with TRBJ1-2; possible D gene TRBD1, 5 bases. Germline V lookup: CDR1 MNHEY, CDR2 SVGAGI. With 4 bases removed from V and 2 bases from J, the gap between germline ends came to 20 bases. This CDR3 has 17 residues. CDR3 in DNA: TGTGCCAGCAGTTCAGACGCCGCAGGGACCGCGAACTATGGCTACACCTTC. Translating gives CASSSDAAGTANYGYTF.

This clonotype was observed a handful of times. V and J are TRBV5-5 and TRBJ2-1; 9 bases are a match to TRBD1. Germline V CDR1 and CDR2: SGHKS, YYEKEE (reference sequence). The CDR3 covers 16 residues. V gave up 2 bases and J gave up 1 base; unmatched junction bases: 4. The CDR3 spells CASSLRQGVSYNEQFF. DNA of the CDR3: TGTGCCAGCAGCTTACGACAGGGGGTATCCTACAATGAGCAGTTCTTC.

The sample holds a few counts of this clonotype. The chain employs TRBV18 and TRBJ2-1, with 8 nucleotides matching TRBD1. Germline CDR1 is KGHSH and CDR2 is LQKENI. This CDR3 has 16 residues. After removal of 4 bases from V and 3 bases from J, the junction contained 8 bases not matched to a gene. The CDR3 spells CASSLPGQAIYNEQFF. The CDR3 DNA follows: TGTGCCAGCTCACTGCCGGGACAGGCGATCTACAATGAGCAGTTCTTC.

V gene TRBV7-9 combines with J gene TRBJ1-2, with D possibly TRBD1 on 6 matching bases. Germline assignment: CDR1 SEHNR and CDR2 FQNEAQ (reference sequence). V lost 6 bases and J 4 bases, leaving 15 bases between the germline ends. This CDR3 has 14 amino acids. CDR3 region: CASSNEDRPYGYTF. DNA for the CDR3: TGTGCCAGCAGTAACGAGGACAGACCCTATGGCTACACCTTC.

This rearrangement joins TRBV3-1 to TRBJ2-3; D unclear. V was trimmed by 2 bases and J by 0 bases, leaving 6 bases between them. Germline V gene data show CDR1 as LGHDT and CDR2 as YNNKEL (reference sequence). The length of the CDR3 is 14 residues. The CDR3 protein is CASSQFSSTDTQYF. In DNA form, the CDR3 reads TGTGCCAGCAGCCAATTCTCTAGCACAGATACGCAGTATTTT.

This sequence joins TRBV27 and TRBJ2-7; D may match TRBD1 or TRBD2 (5 bases each). Germline CDR1 and CDR2: MNHEY and SMNVEV (reference sequence). This CDR3 contains 14 residues. Trimming stripped 6 bases from V and 1 base from J, with 13 bases between. CDR3 nucleotide sequence: TGTGCCAGCAGCCCCATTGGGGGATCCTACGAGCAGTACTTC. Translating gives CASSPIGGSYEQYF.

This clonotype was picked up many times. This chain joins TRBV15 and TRBJ2-5, with a weak D call TRBD2 (6 bases). Trimming took off 0 bases at V and 4 bases at J, with 9 bases between the two ends. CDR3 length equals 14 residues. Germline V gives CDR1 LNHNV, CDR2 YYDKDF (reference sequence). For the CDR3, the DNA is TGTGCCACCAGCAGAGATCTCGGGGGAGAGACCCAGTACTTC. As protein: CATSRDLGGETQYF.

The genes are TRBV12-3 or TRBV12-4 and TRBJ2-3; 13 bases map to TRBD2. CDR3 length: 16 residues. V trimming: 6 bases; J trimming: 4 bases; junction bases outside the gene matches: 7. The CDR3 nucleotides are TGTGCCAGCAGACCGAAGGGACTAGCGGGATCAGATACGCAGTATTTT. It specifies CASRPKGLAGSDTQYF.